This TCR beta chain was sequenced for a study of OX40 agonist ivuxolimab in advanced cancers. The V end was cut by 4 bases, the J end by 1 base, with 11 bases between. Germline CDR1 MGHRA, CDR2 YSYEKL. CDR3 size: 15 residues. The assay was immunoSEQ multiplex PCR, and TCRdb's table has in-frame clones only and misses some. The sample holds roughly 24,000 clones, roughly 84% seen once. This TCR came from an adult with an advanced solid tumor such as melanoma, head and neck, liver or kidney cancer. The sample was CD4+ or CD8+ T cells sorted from blood, taken in a trial of the OX40 agonist ivuxolimab. The chain has TRBV4-1 and TRBJ1-3; D uncertain. The CDR3 here is CASSPLTASGNTIYF. In DNA, the CDR3 is TGCGCCAGCAGCCCTCTCACAGCTTCTGGAAACACCATATATTTT.